This T cell receptor (beta chain) is from a study of blood T cell repertoires in COVID-19. Authors' analysis steps: The authors estimated nucleated cell counts from reference gene primer amplification. The data were produced by immunoSEQ multiplex PCR, yet TCRdb's version contains in-frame clones alone and is incomplete. D and trimming were read from the DNA, whereas the V and J calls and clone size are those reported in that table. This sample has over 65,000 clones, with approximately 86% found just once. The germline V gene has CDR1 SNHLY and CDR2 FYNNEI. This CDR3 comprises 15 residues. Trimming stripped 6 bases from V and 7 bases from J, with 21 bases between.

Sequenced: peripheral blood. The sequence was obtained from an elderly man with active or convalescent COVID-19. V usage is TRBV2 and J usage is TRBJ1-2; a weak D match, TRBD1 (5 bases). The CDR3 DNA is TGTGCCAGCAGAAAAACAGAGGCGACAGTCAGTGGCTACACCTTC. Amino acids: CASRKTEATVSGYTF.